This T cell receptor beta chain was identified in a study of T cells expressing NK-cell markers. About the study: Sorted CD3+CD56+NKG2C+, CD3+CD56+NKG2C- and CD3+CD56-NKG2C+ T cells provided the TCR beta repertoires. One of the eight sequenced donors was seronegative, whereas the other seven were HCMV-seropositive. Notes on the study in general: These same clonotypes (in a handful of donors) also led the CD3+CD56-NKG2C+ fraction.

TCR beta cDNA was generated via 5'RACE template switching incorporating UMIs. From the 5' RACE reads, TCRdb lists one entry per CDR3 protein and no DNA. The sample includes roughly 120,000 distinct CDR3 sequences. Germline-derived CDR1 and CDR2 are LNHNV and YYDKDF (reference sequence). This CDR3 contains 14 residues. As regards this clonotype: The antigen remains unidentified.

This receptor was taken from a woman aged 18 to 75 in good health. Sequencing was carried out using blood T cells: a sorted CD56 or NKG2C T cell subset, CD4+ or CD8+ T cells, or bulk PBMC T cells (not recorded which). J is TRBJ1-1 and V is TRBV15. CDR3 residues: CATSRDAGNTEAFF. Full variable domain (remainder filled in from reference TRBV15 and TRBJ1-1): DAMVIQNPRYQVTQFGKPVTLSCSQTLNHNVMYWYQQKSSQAPKLLFHYYDKDFNNEADTPDNFQSRRPNTSFCFLDIRSPGLGDTAMYLCATSRDAGNTEAFFGQGTRLTVV.